Below, 20 T cell receptor beta chains from the same sample are listed, as sequenced in a study of CD8 T cells in Susac syndrome. When the RNA was reverse transcribed, random hexamers were used with an input of about 0.5 to 1 ug. TCRdb passed the immunoSEQ multiplex PCR reads through MiXCR, listing each CDR3 protein once. The sample records around 150,000 distinct CDR3 sequences, around 93% being singletons. The sequenced sample consisted of CD8+ T cells from PBMCs. All receptors come from a human donor with Susac syndrome.

This sequence joins TRBV27 and TRBJ2-7; D not certain. The germline V gene encodes CDR1 MNHEY and CDR2 SMNVEV (reference sequence). The length of the CDR3 is 15 residues. Trimming pared 0 bases from V and 3 bases from J, leaving 12 bases between. CDR3 nucleotides: TGTGCCAGCAGTTTATCCCCCTCACTCTTCTACGAGCAGTACTTC. Amino acid sequence: CASSLSPSLFYEQYF.

The chain combines TRBV27 with TRBJ1-5; D remains unclear. This CDR3 is 14 amino acids long. CDR1 and CDR2 (germline): MNHEY, SMNVEV (reference sequence). V lost 3 bases and J lost 2, with 8 bases in between. In nucleotides, the CDR3 is TGTGCCAGCAGTTTGGCGTCAGGCAATCAGCCCCAGCATTTT. Translation: CASSLASGNQPQHF.

This clonotype has just one count. The chain couples TRBV4-1 to TRBJ2-1; TRBD2 agrees at 9 bases. J gave up 12 bases and V 2 bases, and 11 bases lay outside the gene matches. Germline V CDR1 and CDR2: MGHRA, YSYEKL. The CDR3 has 15 residues. CDR3 coding DNA: TGCGCCAGCAGCCAAAGTCCGTTGGCGGGAGGGCCGCAGTTCTTC. The encoded protein is CASSQSPLAGGPQFF.

The V call is TRBV28, the J call TRBJ1-1; unclear D gene. Trimming left V 3 bases short and J 3 bases short, with 2 bases between. In germline, CDR1 is MDHEN, CDR2 SYDVKM. The CDR3 length is 11 residues. CDR3 residues: CASSFDTEAFF. CDR3 coding DNA: TGTGCCAGCAGTTTTGACACTGAAGCTTTCTTT.

The chain uses TRBV21-1 and TRBJ2-1; the D call TRBD2 from the table was never checked on the DNA. TRBV21-1 has pseudogene status. The CDR3 spans 16 residues. CDR3 sequence (DNA): TGTGCCAGCAGCAAAGATCTCGGAGGTGGCTACAATGAGCAGTTCTTC. It is translated as CASSKDLGGGYNEQFF.

The CDR3 sequence: CASSLGDMAYNEQFF. DNA for the CDR3: TGTGCCAGCAGTTTAGGGGATATGGCCTACAATGAGCAGTTCTTC. This rearrangement joins TRBV12-3 or TRBV12-4 to TRBJ2-1; D unresolved. This CDR3 has 15 amino acids. The V gene lost 1 base and the J gene lost 2 bases, with 9 bases spanning the gap.

A single count supports this clonotype. The chain uses TRBV27 and TRBJ1-5; 10 nucleotides agree with TRBD1. J lost 6 bases, V lost 6 bases, and 5 bases had no gene match. The CDR3 extends over 14 amino acids. Germline lookup yields CDR1 MNHEY and CDR2 SMNVEV (reference sequence). The CDR3 DNA is TGTGCCAGCAGACCGGGACAGGGGCTTCAGCCCCAGCATTTT. It specifies CASRPGQGLQPQHF.

The chain employs TRBV4-1 and TRBJ2-1, with D unresolved. Germline-derived CDR1 and CDR2 are MGHRA and YSYEKL. This CDR3 has 15 amino acids. The ends were cut back, 1 base at V and 6 bases at J, with 13 bases in the middle. The CDR3 here is CASSQAETILNEQFF. In nucleotides, the CDR3 is TGCGCCAGCAGCCAAGCCGAAACGATACTCAATGAGCAGTTCTTC.

This CDR3 is CASTEGLETQYF. The CDR3 nucleotides are TGCGCCAGCACTGAGGGATTGGAGACCCAGTACTTC. V usage is TRBV5-1 and J usage is TRBJ2-5; D may be TRBD2 (5 bases). V lost 6 bases and J 5 bases, leaving 11 bases between the germline ends. The CDR3 extends over 12 amino acids. Germline loops: CDR1 SGHRS, CDR2 YFSETQ.

The chain carries TRBV9 and TRBJ1-5; D is possibly TRBD1 (5 bases). Germline assignment: CDR1 SGDLS and CDR2 YYNGEE. The CDR3 has 15 amino acids. V lost 0 bases and J 4 bases, leaving 11 bases between the germline ends. CDR3 DNA sequence: TGTGCCAGCAGCGTAGGGACAACAGCGAATCAGCCCCAGCATTTT. It encodes CASSVGTTANQPQHF.

In this sample, this clonotype turned up a few times. The chain couples TRBV14 to TRBJ1-2; no reliable D call. Germline V gives CDR1 SGHDN, CDR2 FVKESK. V was pared by 3 bases and J by 4 bases, with 6 bases between. The CDR3 has 12 amino acids. The CDR3 DNA is TGTGCCAGCAGCCAGGTTGGCTATGGCTACACCTTC. This sequence encodes CASSQVGYGYTF.

The V and J genes are TRBV27 and TRBJ1-1, with D unresolved. The germline V and J ends were trimmed by 6 bases and 4 bases, with 9 bases remaining between them. The CDR3 covers 12 residues. Looked up from germline, CDR1 is MNHEY and CDR2 is SMNVEV (reference sequence). The chain's CDR3 is CASSSSITEAFF. The DNA for the CDR3 is TGTGCCAGCAGCTCCTCCATCACTGAAGCTTTCTTT.

The CDR3 DNA follows: TGTGCCAGTAGTATAGTCGGTACAGGGAGCAATCAGCCCCAGCATTTT. This encodes CASSIVGTGSNQPQHF. The rearrangement uses TRBV19 and TRBJ1-5, with TRBD1 as a possible D gene (6 bases). This CDR3 spans 16 amino acids. The V end lost 1 base, the J end lost 1 base, and 11 bases lay between the germline ends. Germline-derived CDR1 and CDR2 are LNHDA and SQIVND (reference sequence).

The chain is built from TRBV29-1 and TRBJ1-5; 9 positions match TRBD1. CDR1 is SQVTM and CDR2 is ANQGSEA in the germline V gene. V shed 6 bases and J 2 bases; nucleotides not matched to a gene: 8. The CDR3 consists of 15 residues. CDR3 amino acids: CSVGTGNDGNQPQHF. DNA of the CDR3: TGCAGCGTGGGGACAGGGAACGATGGCAATCAGCCCCAGCATTTT.

V is TRBV11-1 and J is TRBJ2-2; 13 bases line up with TRBD2. Germline values: CDR1 SGHAT, CDR2 FQDESV (reference sequence). The CDR3 spans 20 residues. The V segment lost 4 bases and the J segment 6 bases; nucleotides outside the gene matches: 17. CDR3 residues: CASSSYGLAGATGLSGELFF. The DNA for the CDR3 is TGTGCCAGCAGCTCCTACGGACTAGCGGGAGCAACGGGCTTGTCCGGGGAGCTGTTTTTT. Drawing the rest from reference TRBV11-1 and TRBJ2-2, the complete variable domain is EAEVAQSPRYKITEKSQAVAFWCDPISGHATLYWYRQILGQGPELLVQFQDESVVDDSQLPKDRFSAERLKGVDSTLKIQPAELGDSAMYLCASSSYGLAGATGLSGELFFGEGSRLTVL.

The genes are TRBV5-6 and TRBJ2-7; the D call may be TRBD1 or TRBD2 (5 bases each). Deletions cut 0 bases from V and 3 bases from J, with 10 bases between. The CDR3 extends over 14 amino acids. From germline, CDR1 is SGHDT and CDR2 YYEEEE. The DNA of the CDR3 is TGTGCCAGCAGCTTGGCGCGAGGGGACTACGAGCAGTACTTC. Its translation is CASSLARGDYEQYF.

The chain uses TRBV5-1 and TRBJ1-1, with TRBD1 identical over 7 bases. CDR1 and CDR2 (germline): SGHRS, YFSETQ. CDR3 length: 12 residues. V gave up 8 bases and J gave up 4 bases; unmatched junction bases: 5. DNA of the CDR3: TGCGCCAGTACAGGGGTTGGCACTGAAGCTTTCTTT. It is translated as CASTGVGTEAFF.

V gene TRBV20-1 combines with J gene TRBJ2-4; D is possibly TRBD2 (7 bases). The germline V gene has CDR1 DFQATT and CDR2 SNEGSKA (reference sequence). The CDR3 has 10 residues. V lost 6 bases to trimming and J lost 13 bases, with 13 bases between them. CDR3 DNA: TGCAGTGCGATCGGGGGGCCACAGTACTTC. Its protein is CSAIGGPQYF.

The genes are TRBV15 and TRBJ2-3; TRBD2 matches 11 bases. The CDR3 contains 19 residues. Germline CDR1 LNHNV, CDR2 YYDKDF (reference sequence). V was clipped by 3 bases and J by 5 bases; unmatched bases: 16. CDR3 region: CATSSPEETSGRMVDTQYF. CDR3 nucleotide sequence: TGTGCCACCAGCAGCCCTGAGGAAACTAGCGGGAGAATGGTAGATACGCAGTATTTT.

This chain links TRBV6-5 with TRBJ2-5, with D possibly matching TRBD2 (6 bases). The germline gives CDR1 MNHEY, CDR2 SVGAGI. The V gene lost 10 bases and the J gene lost 1 base, with 19 bases spanning the gap. The CDR3 runs to 15 residues. CDR3 sequence reads: CATGEVTGAQETQYF. DNA of the CDR3: TGTGCCACCGGTGAGGTGACGGGAGCCCAAGAGACCCAGTACTTC.